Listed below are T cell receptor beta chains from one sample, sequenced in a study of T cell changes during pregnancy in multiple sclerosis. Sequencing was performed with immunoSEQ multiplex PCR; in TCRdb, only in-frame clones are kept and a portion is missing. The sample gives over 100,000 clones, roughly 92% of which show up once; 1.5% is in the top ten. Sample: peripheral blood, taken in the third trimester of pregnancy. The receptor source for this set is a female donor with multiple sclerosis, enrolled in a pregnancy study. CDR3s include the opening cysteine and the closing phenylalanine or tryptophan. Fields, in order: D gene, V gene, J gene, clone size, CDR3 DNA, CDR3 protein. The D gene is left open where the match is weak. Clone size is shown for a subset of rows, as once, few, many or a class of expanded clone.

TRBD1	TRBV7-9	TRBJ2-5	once	TGTGCCAGCAGCTTAGACGGACAGGGGGCCGAGGAGACCCAGTACTTC	CASSLDGQGAEETQYF
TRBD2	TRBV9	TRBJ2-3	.	TGTGCCAGCAGCGAGACCAGCGGGGGAGGGACAGATACGCAGTATTTT	CASSETSGGGTDTQYF
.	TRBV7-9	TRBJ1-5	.	TGTGCCAGCAGCTTAGAGCGGGGCCGTGGCATCAATCAGCCCCAGCATTTT	CASSLERGRGINQPQHF
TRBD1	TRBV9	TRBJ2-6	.	TGTGCCAGCAGTCGGTTTGACAGGGGGGTATCTGGGGCCAACGTCCTGACTTTC	CASSRFDRGVSGANVLTF
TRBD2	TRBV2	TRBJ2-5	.	TGTGCCAGCAGTGGTGGACTAGTACTACAAGAGACCCAGTACTTC	CASSGGLVLQETQYF
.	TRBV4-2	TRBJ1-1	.	TGTGCCAGCAGCCAGGACTCGGGGGGGCGCGACACTGAAGCTTTCTTT	CASSQDSGGRDTEAFF
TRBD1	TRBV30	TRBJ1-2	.	TGTGCCTGGAGGCGGGACAGAGCCGCTAACTATGGCTACACCTTC	CAWRRDRAANYGYTF
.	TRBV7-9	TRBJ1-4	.	TGTGCCAGCAGCTTAAATGGCGGTGAAAAACTGTTTTTT	CASSLNGGEKLFF
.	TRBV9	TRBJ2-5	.	TGTGCCAGCAGCGTGGGGAGAGGAGAGACCCAGTACTTC	CASSVGRGETQYF
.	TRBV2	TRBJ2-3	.	TGTGCCAGCAGCTCAGGGAGCACAGATACGCAGTATTTT	CASSSGSTDTQYF
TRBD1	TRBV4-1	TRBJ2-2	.	TGCGCCAGCAGCCAGCAATGGACAGGCGGGGAGCTGTTTTTT	CASSQQWTGGELFF
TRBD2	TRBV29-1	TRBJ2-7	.	TGCAGCGTTGTTGCGGGAGTTCACGAGCAGTACTTC	CSVVAGVHEQYF
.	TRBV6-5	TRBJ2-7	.	TGTGCCAGCAGTTACTCGACAGGCTACGAGCAGTACTTC	CASSYSTGYEQYF
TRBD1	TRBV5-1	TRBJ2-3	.	TGCGCCAGCAGTTCATCCCCTACAGGGGTGACAACAGATACGCAGTATTTT	CASSSSPTGVTTDTQYF
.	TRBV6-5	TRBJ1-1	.	TGTGCCAGCAGTTGGACAGAAATGAACACTGAAGCTTTCTTT	CASSWTEMNTEAFF
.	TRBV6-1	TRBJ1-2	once	TGTGCCAGCAGTGCGGTGGGGGGCTATGGCTACACCTTC	CASSAVGGYGYTF
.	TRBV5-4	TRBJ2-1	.	TGTGCCAGCAGCCCTAGGGGCACAGGGTACAATGAGCAGTTCTTC	CASSPRGTGYNEQFF
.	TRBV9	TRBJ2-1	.	TGTGCCAGCAGCGTAGGGTCTAGTTCTATCAATGAGCAGTTCTTC	CASSVGSSSINEQFF
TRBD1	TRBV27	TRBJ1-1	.	TGTGCCAGCAGTTCTAATGCAGGGGGCCCCACTGAAGCTTTCTTT	CASSSNAGGPTEAFF
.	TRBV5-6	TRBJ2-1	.	TGTGCCAGCAGCACGCTGACAGGCGACAATGAGCAGTTCTTC	CASSTLTGDNEQFF